The rows below give T cell receptor beta chains drawn from one sample of a study of T cell responses to AZD1222 COVID-19 vaccine. Sequencing used immunoSEQ multiplex PCR; TCRdb keeps in-frame clones, though not all of them. The data show roughly 95,000 clones, 88% seen once. Sequencing was performed on peripheral blood, taken on day 0 of AZD1222 vaccination. The source of these receptors is an adult in good health. Both conserved end residues are part of each CDR3. The D gene is left open where the match is weak. Only part of the rows carry a size: once, few, many, or a class if the clone is expanded.

clone_size | j_call | d_call | v_call | cdr3_aa | cdr3_nt
. | TRBJ2-2 | . | TRBV24-1 | CATSDTTGSPGELFF | TGTGCCACCAGTGATACTACAGGGTCTCCCGGGGAGCTGTTTTTT
. | TRBJ2-3 | . | TRBV4-1 | CASSHDEEDTQYF | TGCGCCAGCAGCCACGACGAGGAGGATACGCAGTATTTT
. | TRBJ2-1 | TRBD2 | TRBV24-1 | CATSGLAGADNEQFF | TGTGCCACAAGTGGGCTAGCGGGAGCGGACAATGAGCAGTTCTTC
. | TRBJ1-3 | . | TRBV3-1/TRBV3-2 | CASTDLNSGNTIYF | TGTGCCAGCACCGACCTAAACTCTGGAAACACCATATATTTT
once | TRBJ2-2 | . | TRBV5-6 | CASSPGGRGTGELFF | TGTGCCAGCAGCCCTGGGGGTCGCGGAACCGGGGAGCTGTTTTTT
. | TRBJ2-7 | . | TRBV7-2 | CASSRAGARGYEQYF | TGTGCCAGCAGCCGGGCGGGGGCGCGGGGGTACGAGCAGTACTTC
. | TRBJ1-1 | . | TRBV6-5 | CASSYTGITEAFF | TGTGCCAGCAGCTACACAGGGATTACTGAAGCTTTCTTT
. | TRBJ2-1 | . | TRBV29-1 | CSVEESWDLFF | TGCAGCGTTGAAGAATCTTGGGATTTGTTCTTC
. | TRBJ1-1 | . | TRBV2 | CASSGQLNTEAFF | TGTGCCAGCAGTGGACAGTTGAACACTGAAGCTTTCTTT
. | TRBJ1-1 | . | TRBV6-5 | CASLIRTVSTEAFF | TGTGCCAGCTTAATAAGGACAGTCAGCACTGAAGCTTTCTTT
. | TRBJ2-7 | . | TRBV21-1 | CARGHPGQGCYEQYF | TGTGCCAGGGGACACCCTGGACAGGGGTGCTACGAGCAGTACTTC
. | TRBJ2-1 | . | TRBV9 | CASSVALAGYNEQFF | TGTGCCAGCAGCGTAGCACTAGCCGGCTACAATGAGCAGTTCTTC
. | TRBJ1-2 | TRBD1 | TRBV28 | CASSLFPGQGSGYTF | TGTGCCAGCAGTTTATTTCCGGGACAGGGTAGCGGCTACACCTTC
once | TRBJ2-5 | TRBD1 | TRBV6-5 | CASNYRGRGQETQYF | TGTGCCAGCAATTACAGGGGGCGCGGACAAGAGACCCAGTACTTC
. | TRBJ1-2 | TRBD1 | TRBV5-1 | CASSLDPTGGRGYTF | TGCGCCAGCAGCTTGGACCCGACAGGGGGCCGTGGCTACACCTTC
. | TRBJ2-2 | . | TRBV18 | CASSPLAASSGELFF | TGTGCCAGCTCACCACTAGCGGCAAGTTCCGGGGAGCTGTTTTTT
. | TRBJ2-7 | TRBD2 | TRBV30 | CAWGGRTSGVYEQYF | TGTGCCTGGGGGGGGAGGACTAGCGGGGTCTACGAGCAGTACTTC
once | TRBJ1-5 | . | TRBV1 | CTSSQDLVVGFGNQPQHF | .
. | TRBJ1-2 | . | TRBV18 | CASSLENYLGTF | TGTGCCAGCTCACTCGAGAATTACCTGGGGACCTTC
. | TRBJ2-5 | TRBD2 | TRBV24-1 | CATRGTSAETQYF | TGTGCCACCAGGGGGACTAGCGCAGAGACCCAGTACTTC
. | TRBJ2-5 | . | TRBV7-9 | CASSLREETQYF | TGTGCCAGCAGCTTGAGGGAGGAGACCCAGTACTTC
. | TRBJ2-7 | TRBD2 | TRBV29-1 | CSVSGGPSYEQYF | TGCAGCGTTTCGGGAGGGCCCTCCTACGAGCAGTACTTC
. | TRBJ1-5 | . | TRBV18 | CASSRESGFSNQPQHF | TGTGCCAGCTCACGCGAGTCGGGGTTCAGCAATCAGCCCCAGCATTTT
. | TRBJ2-7 | TRBD2 | TRBV7-8 | CASSRLAGGAYEQYF | TGTGCCAGCAGCCGGCTAGCGGGAGGGGCCTACGAGCAGTACTTC
. | TRBJ2-1 | TRBD1 | TRBV6-2/TRBV6-3 | CASSYPQGSHNEQFF | TGTGCCAGCAGTTACCCACAGGGGAGCCACAATGAGCAGTTCTTC
. | TRBJ2-7 | TRBD1 | TRBV10-3 | CAISERDSTYEQYF | TGTGCCATCAGTGAGAGGGACAGCACCTACGAGCAGTACTTC
few | TRBJ1-6 | TRBD1 | TRBV6-5 | CASSYDDRVNSPLHF | TGTGCCAGCAGTTACGATGACAGGGTTAATTCACCCCTCCACTTT
. | TRBJ2-7 | . | TRBV27 | CASRYTTPSYEQYF | TGTGCCAGCCGATACACAACTCCCTCCTACGAGCAGTACTTC
. | TRBJ2-3 | . | TRBV28 | CASSSQSSSTDTQYF | TGTGCCAGCAGTTCCCAATCCTCTAGCACAGATACGCAGTATTTT
. | TRBJ1-5 | . | TRBV7-2 | CASSLVRDQPQHF | TGTGCCAGCAGCTTAGTACGAGATCAGCCCCAGCATTTT
. | TRBJ1-1 | . | TRBV30 | CAWSTRNRENTEAFF | TGTGCCTGGAGCACGAGAAACAGAGAGAACACTGAAGCTTTCTTT
. | TRBJ1-4 | . | TRBV15 | CATSRGHNTGATNEKLFF | TGTGCCACCAGCAGAGGTCACAACACAGGTGCAACTAATGAAAAACTGTTTTTT